The rows below give T cell receptor beta chains drawn from one sample of a study of breast tumors, draining lymph nodes, adjacent tissues. MiXCR, applied by TCRdb to the multiplex PCR reads, yields one record per CDR3 protein. The repertoire has tens of thousands of distinct CDR3 sequences, about 23% of them found once; the top ten carry 8%. The specimen sequenced was breast tumor tissue. These receptors were collected from a female donor with breast cancer. Some clones in this sample may be carry-over from other donors' samples. Both conserved end residues are part of each CDR3. The order of the fields is D gene, V gene, clone size, J gene, CDR3 protein, CDR3 DNA. D genes are given only for firm matches. Clone size is stated in some rows and not others, as once, few, many or a class when expanded.

D gene: NA
V gene: TRBV27
clone size: NA
J gene: TRBJ2-6
CDR3 protein: CASSFRSTHSGANVLTF
CDR3 DNA: TGTGCCAGCAGTTTCCGGTCGACCCACTCTGGGGCCAACGTCCTGACTTTC

D gene: NA
V gene: TRBV5-1
clone size: many
J gene: TRBJ2-3
CDR3 protein: CASSLGDTQYF
CDR3 DNA: TGCGCCAGCAGCTTGGGAGATACGCAGTATTTT

D gene: NA
V gene: TRBV30
clone size: few
J gene: TRBJ2-1
CDR3 protein: CAWDIGGTYNEQFF
CDR3 DNA: TGTGCCTGGGATATAGGGGGAACCTACAATGAGCAGTTCTTC

D gene: TRBD1
V gene: TRBV27
clone size: few
J gene: TRBJ2-6
CDR3 protein: CASNPRGTGFSGANVLTF
CDR3 DNA: TGTGCCAGCAACCCTCGCGGGACAGGGTTCTCTGGGGCCAACGTCCTGACTTTC

D gene: TRBD1
V gene: TRBV5-1
clone size: many
J gene: TRBJ1-3
CDR3 protein: CASSLTGGSGNTIYF
CDR3 DNA: TGCGCCAGCAGCTTGACAGGGGGCTCTGGAAACACCATATATTTT

D gene: NA
V gene: TRBV20-1
clone size: many
J gene: TRBJ1-5
CDR3 protein: CSARRVGSNQPQHF
CDR3 DNA: TGCAGTGCTAGGAGGGTTGGAAGCAATCAGCCCCAGCATTTT

D gene: NA
V gene: TRBV5-1
clone size: many
J gene: TRBJ2-3
CDR3 protein: CASSLEGRSTDTQYF
CDR3 DNA: TGCGCCAGCAGCCTAGAGGGGAGATCCACAGATACGCAGTATTTT

D gene: TRBD1
V gene: TRBV2
clone size: many
J gene: TRBJ2-5
CDR3 protein: CASSEATGDRETQYF
CDR3 DNA: TGTGCCAGCAGTGAAGCCACAGGGGACCGGGAGACCCAGTACTTC

D gene: NA
V gene: TRBV20-1
clone size: few
J gene: TRBJ2-1
CDR3 protein: CSARDQSSGPYNEQFF
CDR3 DNA: TGCAGTGCTAGAGATCAATCCAGCGGGCCTTACAATGAGCAGTTCTTC

D gene: TRBD2
V gene: TRBV13
clone size: many
J gene: TRBJ2-3
CDR3 protein: CASSLGASGSPSTDTQYF
CDR3 DNA: TGTGCCAGCAGCTTAGGGGCTAGCGGGAGTCCCAGCACAGATACGCAGTATTTT

D gene: NA
V gene: TRBV29-1
clone size: many
J gene: TRBJ2-2
CDR3 protein: CSVVRLTGELFF
CDR3 DNA: TGCAGCGTTGTACGTCTCACCGGGGAGCTGTTTTTT

D gene: TRBD2
V gene: TRBV12-3/TRBV12-4
clone size: many
J gene: TRBJ2-7
CDR3 protein: CASMLGEGLFYEQYF
CDR3 DNA: TGTGCCAGCATGCTGGGGGAGGGCCTATTCTACGAGCAGTACTTC

D gene: NA
V gene: TRBV28
clone size: few
J gene: TRBJ2-3
CDR3 protein: CASRGRGTDTQYF
CDR3 DNA: TGTGCCAGCAGGGGGCGAGGCACAGATACGCAGTATTTT

D gene: NA
V gene: TRBV20-1
clone size: NA
J gene: TRBJ2-4
CDR3 protein: CSARGTGGIAKTIQYF
CDR3 DNA: TGCAGTGCTCGCGGGACTGGCGGAATAGCCAAAACCATTCAGTACTTC

D gene: TRBD2
V gene: TRBV11-2
clone size: many
J gene: TRBJ2-3
CDR3 protein: CASSPWTSGRTDTQYF
CDR3 DNA: TGTGCCAGCAGCCCTTGGACTAGCGGCCGCACAGATACGCAGTATTTT

D gene: TRBD2
V gene: TRBV7-9
clone size: many
J gene: TRBJ2-1
CDR3 protein: CAIATSGGTLEQFF
CDR3 DNA: TGTGCCATCGCGACTAGCGGGGGGACGCTGGAGCAGTTCTTC

D gene: TRBD2
V gene: TRBV20-1
clone size: many
J gene: TRBJ2-7
CDR3 protein: CSASVLAGQSYEQYF
CDR3 DNA: TGCAGTGCTAGTGTGCTAGCGGGCCAATCCTACGAGCAGTACTTC

D gene: TRBD1
V gene: TRBV28
clone size: NA
J gene: TRBJ1-5
CDR3 protein: CASSPLTGRQPQHF
CDR3 DNA: TGTGCCAGCAGTCCGTTGACAGGGCGACAGCCCCAGCATTTT

D gene: TRBD1
V gene: TRBV15
clone size: many
J gene: TRBJ2-7
CDR3 protein: CATSRGGQGAYEQYF
CDR3 DNA: TGTGCCACCAGCAGAGGGGGACAGGGGGCTTACGAGCAGTACTTC